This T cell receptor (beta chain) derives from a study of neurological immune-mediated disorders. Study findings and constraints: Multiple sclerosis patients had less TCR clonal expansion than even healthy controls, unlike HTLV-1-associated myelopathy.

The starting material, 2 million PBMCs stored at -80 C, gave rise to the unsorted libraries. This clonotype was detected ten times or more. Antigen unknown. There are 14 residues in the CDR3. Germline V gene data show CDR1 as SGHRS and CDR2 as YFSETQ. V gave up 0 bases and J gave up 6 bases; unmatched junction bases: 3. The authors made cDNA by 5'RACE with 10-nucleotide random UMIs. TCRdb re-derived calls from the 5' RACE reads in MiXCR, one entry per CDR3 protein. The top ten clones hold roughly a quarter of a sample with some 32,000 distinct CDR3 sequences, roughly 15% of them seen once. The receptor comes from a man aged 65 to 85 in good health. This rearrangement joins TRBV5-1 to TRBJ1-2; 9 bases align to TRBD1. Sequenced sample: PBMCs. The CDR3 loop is CASSLEWTGDGYTF. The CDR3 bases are TGCGCCAGCAGCTTGGAATGGACAGGGGATGGCTACACCTTC.